A selection of T cell receptor beta chains follows, all from one sample in a study of identifying expanded T cells in peripheral blood. Sequencing was performed with immunoSEQ multiplex PCR; in TCRdb, only in-frame clones are kept and a portion is missing. The sample has roughly 75,000 clones; roughly nine tenths are singletons. Sequencing input: blood. The receptors derive from a person aged 18 to 75 in good health. Both conserved end residues are part of each CDR3. The D gene is left open where the match is weak. Not every row has a clone size; where given, it reads once, few, many or a size class.

j_call clone_size d_call v_call cdr3_length cdr3_nt cdr3_aa
TRBJ2-3 - - TRBV5-5 16 TGTGCCAGCAGCCGGGGGGCGGGAGCTAGTACAGATACGCAGTATTTT CASSRGAGASTDTQYF
TRBJ2-7 - - TRBV7-2 14 TGTGCCAGCAGCTTAGCGGACGGACTCTACGAGCAGTACTTC CASSLADGLYEQYF
TRBJ2-7 - - TRBV25-1 12 TGTGCCAGCGGTGCGGTAAGGGGAGAGCAGTACTTC CASGAVRGEQYF
TRBJ2-1 - - TRBV19 16 TGTGCCAGTAGTCAAACACCCTCCGGGACGAGCAATGAGCAGTTCTTC CASSQTPSGTSNEQFF
TRBJ1-5 - - TRBV9 14 TGTGCCAGCAGTCGGACGGCCGAACATCAGCCCCAGCATTTT CASSRTAEHQPQHF
TRBJ1-6 - - TRBV7-2 14 TGTGCCAGCAGCCTCAGGCCGATTGACTCACCCCTCCACTTT CASSLRPIDSPLHF
TRBJ1-6 - - TRBV19 15 TGTGCCAGTAGTATTTCGGGGGGATTTGATTCACCCCTCCACTTT CASSISGGFDSPLHF
TRBJ2-7 - - TRBV7-8 12 TGTGCCAGCACCCAGGGTGTATCCGAGCAGTACTTC CASTQGVSEQYF
TRBJ2-4 - - TRBV10-1 14 TGCGCCAGCGTAGGGGGGGTGGACAAAAACATTCAGTACTTC CASVGGVDKNIQYF
TRBJ1-3 - - TRBV7-2 16 TGTGCCAGCAGCTTAGCTACGACGGGCTCTGGAAACACCATATATTTT CASSLATTGSGNTIYF
TRBJ2-1 - TRBD1 TRBV5-1 17 TGCGCCAGCAGCTTGGCGCTCCTGGGACAGGGGAGAGATGAGCAGTTCTTC CASSLALLGQGRDEQFF
TRBJ1-2 - - TRBV29-1 11 TGCAGCGTTCCAAGGGGCTATGGCTACACCTTC CSVPRGYGYTF
TRBJ1-2 - - TRBV7-2 15 TGTGCCAGCAGCTTAGATCTCTGGGGGGAAGATGGCTACACCTTC CASSLDLWGEDGYTF
TRBJ1-6 few - TRBV5-4 15 TGTGCCAGCAGCCGGGCCCAGATAGGGGATTCACCCCTCCACTTT CASSRAQIGDSPLHF
TRBJ2-7 - - TRBV19 11 TGTGCCAGTAGCACGCCGGGCGAGCAGTACTTC CASSTPGEQYF
TRBJ2-2 - TRBD2 TRBV9 15 TGTGCCAGCAGCGTAGGAGGGACTAGCGGCGGGGAGCTGTTTTTT CASSVGGTSGGELFF
TRBJ2-5 - TRBD2 TRBV2 15 TGTGCCAGCAGCCTCGACCTAGCGGGAGAGGGGACCCAGTACTTC CASSLDLAGEGTQYF
TRBJ2-2 - - TRBV13 11 TGTGCCACCACGGCCACCGGGGAGCTGTTTTTT CATTATGELFF
TRBJ1-2 - - TRBV5-6 12 TGTGCCAGCAGCTTAACTTACTATGGCTACACCTTC CASSLTYYGYTF
TRBJ1-1 - - TRBV11-2 15 TGTGCCAGCAGCTTGGTGTCGGGGTTGAACACTGAAGCTTTCTTT CASSLVSGLNTEAFF
TRBJ2-7 - - TRBV6-9 15 TGTGCCAGCAGTTATCTATCATTAACAGGGAACGAGCAGTACTTC CASSYLSLTGNEQYF
TRBJ2-2 once - TRBV7-3 14 TGTGCCAGCAGCTCGCCCCTATACGCCGGGGAGCTGTTTTTT CASSSPLYAGELFF
TRBJ1-3 - TRBD1 TRBV7-2 14 TGTGCCAGCAGCCCCCGGGGGACAGTAAACACCATATATTTT CASSPRGTVNTIYF
TRBJ1-2 - - TRBV30 14 TGTGCCTGGAGCCAACCCCCCAGGACCTATGGCTACACCTTC CAWSQPPRTYGYTF
TRBJ2-1 - TRBD2 TRBV6-5 16 TGTGCCAGCAGTTCCCAACTAGCGGGCTTTTACAATGAGCAGTTCTTC CASSSQLAGFYNEQFF
TRBJ2-1 - - TRBV7-2 13 TGTGCCAGCAGCTTAGTGATACCGGATGAGCAGTTCTTC CASSLVIPDEQFF
TRBJ2-6 - TRBD1 TRBV27 18 TGTGCCAGCAGTTCCCTGGGACAGGATCTCTCTGGGGCCAACGTCCTGACTTTC CASSSLGQDLSGANVLTF
TRBJ2-1 - TRBD2 TRBV30 14 TGTGCCTCCGAACCGGGACTAGCGGGGGGGCCTCAGTTCTTC CASEPGLAGGPQFF
TRBJ2-1 - TRBD2 TRBV9 17 TGTGCCAGCAGCGTAGGAACTAGCGGGACATCCTACAATGAGCAGTTCTTC CASSVGTSGTSYNEQFF
TRBJ1-5 - TRBD1 TRBV9 15 TGTGCCAGCAGCGTCGGACAGGGGTACAATCAGCCCCAGCATTTT CASSVGQGYNQPQHF
TRBJ2-5 - - TRBV6-6 13 TGTGCCAGCAGTTACTCCGGGCAAGAGACCCAGTACTTC CASSYSGQETQYF
TRBJ2-6 - - TRBV28 15 TGTGCCAGCAGTTCGACAGCTACTGGGGCCAACGTCCTGACTTTC CASSSTATGANVLTF
TRBJ2-7 - TRBD1 TRBV6-5 14 TGTGCCAGCAGTTTTTGGCAGGGGGCAGGCGAGCAGTACTTC CASSFWQGAGEQYF
TRBJ2-5 - - TRBV19 12 TGTGCCAGTAGTAGTAAACAAGAGACCCAGTACTTC CASSSKQETQYF
TRBJ1-1 - - TRBV28 15 TGTGCCAGCAGTTTAGGGGCTCTTTTTTTCACTGAAGCTTTCTTT CASSLGALFFTEAFF
TRBJ2-1 once TRBD1 TRBV9 16 TGTGCCAGCAGCGTAGTAGCCGGGACAGGGAGGAATGAGCAGTTCTTC CASSVVAGTGRNEQFF
TRBJ1-2 - - TRBV19 15 TGTGCCAGTAGTATTGAGGGAGGCAGAAACTATGGCTACACCTTC CASSIEGGRNYGYTF
TRBJ2-7 - - TRBV19 12 TGTGCCAGTAGCAGCTCAGGGACGGATCAGTACTTC CASSSSGTDQYF
TRBJ2-1 - - TRBV5-1 15 TGCGCCAGCACCCGGGGGCTAGCGGACTACAATGAGCAGTTCTTC CASTRGLADYNEQFF
TRBJ1-1 - - TRBV6-5 16 TGTGCCAGCAGTTACTCGAGGGGTTTAACCAACACTGAAGCTTTCTTT CASSYSRGLTNTEAFF
TRBJ2-7 - TRBD2 TRBV6-5 16 TGTGCCAGCAGTTACTCCCTAGCGGGAGGGCCGTACGAGCAGTACTTC CASSYSLAGGPYEQYF
TRBJ1-5 - - TRBV29-1 12 TGCAGCGTTTCAGGGTTTGGTCAGCCCCAGCATTTT CSVSGFGQPQHF
TRBJ2-3 - TRBD2 TRBV7-6 16 TGTGCCAGCAGCTTGGTAGCGGGGGGGCGGGCAGATACGCAGTATTTT CASSLVAGGRADTQYF
TRBJ2-7 - - TRBV7-2 16 TGTGCCAGCAGCTTAGCGGCAGCACTGGCTTCCTACGAGCAGTACTTC CASSLAAALASYEQYF
TRBJ1-1 - TRBD1 TRBV5-1 15 TGCGCCAGCAGCTTGTCGGCAGGGGGGAACACTGAAGCTTTCTTT CASSLSAGGNTEAFF
TRBJ2-3 - - TRBV6-5 13 TGTGCCAGCAAACGGGAGACCACAGATACGCAGTATTTT CASKRETTDTQYF
TRBJ2-3 - TRBD1 TRBV7-7 14 TGTGCTAGCAGCCCCGGACAGGGAGTCGATACGCAGTATTTT CASSPGQGVDTQYF
TRBJ2-5 - - TRBV4-3 15 TGCGCCAGCAGCCAGACGGGATCTGGGGGAGAGACCCAGTACTTC CASSQTGSGGETQYF
TRBJ2-1 - TRBD2 TRBV7-9 15 TGTGCCAGCAGCTTAGGGACTAGCGGGAGCAATGAGCAGTTCTTC CASSLGTSGSNEQFF